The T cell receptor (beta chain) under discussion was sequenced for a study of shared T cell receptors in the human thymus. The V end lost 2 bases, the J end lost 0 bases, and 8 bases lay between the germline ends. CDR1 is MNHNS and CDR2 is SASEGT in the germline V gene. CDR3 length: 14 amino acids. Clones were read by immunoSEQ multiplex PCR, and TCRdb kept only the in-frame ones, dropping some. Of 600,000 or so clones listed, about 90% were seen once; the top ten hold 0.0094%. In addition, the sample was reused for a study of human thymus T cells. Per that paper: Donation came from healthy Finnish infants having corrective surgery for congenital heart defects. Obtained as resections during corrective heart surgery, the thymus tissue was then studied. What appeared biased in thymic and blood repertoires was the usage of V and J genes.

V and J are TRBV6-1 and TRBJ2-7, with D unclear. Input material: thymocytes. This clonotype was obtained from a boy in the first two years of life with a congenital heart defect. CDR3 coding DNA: TGTGCCAGCAGTGAAAAACAGTTCTCCTACGAGCAGTACTTC. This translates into CASSEKQFSYEQYF.